This T cell receptor (beta chain) came from a study of cytomegalovirus exposure and HLA in healthy donors. Study-level background: A prior analysis found roughly 100 million unique TCR beta sequences from some 190 million T cells. Notes on the study in general: Donors were assumed by presence/absence analyses to have roughly uniform sequencing depth. Earlier analysis yielded a pattern in which most TCR beta V segments were productive about 87% or about 30% of the time. Among TCR beta chains, those listed as cytomegalovirus-associated numbered about 150.

This CDR3 has 15 amino acids. Looked up from germline, CDR1 is KGHSH and CDR2 is LQKENI. V was trimmed by 5 bases and J by 3 bases, leaving 16 bases between them. A multiplex PCR was run with 60 Vbeta primers and 13 Jbeta primers. Some clones are missing from TCRdb's copy, which holds only in-frame ones; the method was immunoSEQ multiplex PCR. The table shows over 100,000 clones, with around 77% occurring only once. This clone was seen a handful of times. Its antigen is undetermined. This chain joins TRBV18 and TRBJ1-2; possible D gene TRBD1, 5 bases. The sequence came from a male donor in good health and CMV-seropositive. Sequencing was done on a sample of PBMCs. CDR3 nucleotide sequence: TGTGCCAGCTCAAGGGTTTTTTCGACAGACTATGGCTACACCTTC. Protein product: CASSRVFSTDYGYTF. Using reference TRBV18 and TRBJ1-2 for the parts outside the CDR3, the full variable domain is NAGVMQNPRHLVRRRGQEARLRCSPMKGHSHVYWYRQLPEEGLKFMVYLQKENIIDESGMPKERFSAEFPKEGPSILRIQQVVRGDSAAYFCASSRVFSTDYGYTFGSGTRLTVV.